What follows are 15 T cell receptor beta chains derived from one specimen sequenced in a study of T-cell reconstitution after alpha-beta-depleted transplantation in children. Unique molecular identifiers were used to barcode this TCRbeta library. TCRdb passed the PCR reads through MiXCR, listing each CDR3 protein once. The sample holds about a million distinct CDR3 sequences, roughly 29% seen once. The sample here was PBMCs, mostly from graft donor cells, taken 360 days after TCRalphabeta/CD19-depleted stem cell transplant. These receptors came from a boy younger than two who had a stem cell transplant for SCID, so the T cells may come from the graft donor.

The V gene is TRBV20-1, the J gene TRBJ2-1; D is undetermined. With 5 bases removed from V and 9 bases from J, the gap between germline ends came to 14 bases. This CDR3 has 12 amino acids. Germline CDR1 reads DFQATT; CDR2 reads SNEGSKA (reference sequence). CDR3 bases: TGCAGTGCTCGTTTAGCCTTTGGTGAGCAGTTCTTC. It translates to CSARLAFGEQFF.

Comment on this clonotype: Its ends do not fully match the called genes, so a read error is possible. V is TRBV5-1 and J is TRBJ2-7, with 9 bases matching TRBD1. The CDR3 extends over 14 amino acids. In germline, CDR1 is SGHRS, CDR2 YFSETQ. CDR3 residues: CASSLGTGGHEQYF. Here the CDR3 DNA reads TGTGCCAGCAGCTTAGGAACAGGGGGCCACGAGCAGTACTTC.

This clonotype was observed at least ten times. V gene TRBV14 combines with J gene TRBJ2-7; D gene uncertain. The V gene lost 2 bases and the J gene lost 7 bases, with 6 bases spanning the gap. The CDR3 contains 11 residues. CDR1 and CDR2 from the germline V gene are SGHDN and FVKESK. CDR3 bases: TGTGCCAGCAGCCAACGGCGGGAGCAGTACTTC. Translating it yields CASSQRREQYF.

The chain employs TRBV11-2 and TRBJ2-3; TRBD2 agrees at 9 bases. CDR1 is SGHAT, CDR2 FQNNGV, per germline. There are 19 residues in the CDR3. V was pared by 4 bases and J by 1 base, with 15 bases of the junction left unmatched. DNA for the CDR3: TGTGCCAGCAGCTACCTCCGGGCGGGGGGGTTGTTGGGCACAGATACGCAGTATTTT. As protein: CASSYLRAGGLLGTDTQYF.

Only a few counts were recorded for this clonotype. The chain uses TRBV6-2 or TRBV6-3 and TRBJ1-1, with D possibly TRBD1 on 5 matching bases. The germline V gene has CDR1 MNHEY and CDR2 SVGEGT. V lost 5 bases and J 4 bases, leaving 14 bases between the germline ends. The CDR3 has 14 residues. Here the CDR3 DNA reads TGTGCCAGCAGTGGGACGGCTGCCGGCACTGAAGCTTTCTTT. Its translation: CASSGTAAGTEAFF.

The rearrangement links TRBV12-3 or TRBV12-4 to TRBJ2-7, with 7 positions matching TRBD2. J gave up 5 bases and V 4 bases, and 8 bases lay outside the gene matches. The CDR3 contains 14 residues. The CDR3 spells CASSSPGLRDEQYF. The CDR3 coding sequence is TGTGCCAGCAGTTCACCGGGACTAAGAGACGAGCAGTACTTC.

This clonotype was seen more than once but under ten times. This chain links TRBV12-3 or TRBV12-4 with TRBJ2-5, with a weak D call TRBD2 (5 bases). The CDR3 runs 16 residues. Trimming cost V 6 bases and J 5 bases, with 22 bases left between them. DNA for the CDR3: TGTGCCAGCAGCCCACTAGTTACTTACGGTCAGGAGACCCAGTACTTC. Its protein product is CASSPLVTYGQETQYF.

The chain recombines TRBV19 with TRBJ1-5; weak D call: TRBD1 (6 bases). The CDR3 contains 14 residues. Trimming shortened V by 6 bases and J by 6 bases, and 15 bases separated the two germline ends. The germline CDR1 and CDR2 sequences are LNHDA and SQIVND (reference sequence). The CDR3 DNA follows: TGTGCCAGTAGAAATGACAGGCAAAGTCAGCCCCAGCATTTT. Amino acids: CASRNDRQSQPQHF. The full variable domain, completed using reference TRBV19 and TRBJ1-5, is DGGITQSPKYLFRKEGQNVTLSCEQNLNHDAMYWYRQDPGQGLRLIYYSQIVNDFQKGDIAEGYSVSREKKESFPLTVTSAQKNPTAFYLCASRNDRQSQPQHFGDGTRLSIL.

This clonotype was seen many times. This sequence joins TRBV28 and TRBJ2-7; TRBD1 matches 11 bases. J gave up 3 bases and V 4 bases, and 5 bases lay outside the gene matches. The CDR3 is 15 residues long. Germline V lookup: CDR1 MDHEN, CDR2 SYDVKM. This CDR3 reads CASSYLGTGGYEQYF. CDR3 in DNA: TGTGCCAGCAGTTATCTCGGGACAGGGGGCTACGAGCAGTACTTC.

This rearrangement joins TRBV5-1 to TRBJ1-1, with D tentatively TRBD1 (5 bases). The CDR3 totals 15 residues. CDR1 is SGHRS and CDR2 is YFSETQ in the germline V gene. The V end lost 0 bases, the J end lost 6 bases, and 15 bases lay between the germline ends. The CDR3 DNA reads TGCGCCAGCAGCTTGGAGGGAGGGGTGGGGGCTGAAGCTTTCTTT. It specifies CASSLEGGVGAEAFF.

This clonotype has only a few counts. The V and J genes are TRBV10-3 and TRBJ1-1, with no clear D. Trimming stripped 7 bases from V and 1 base from J, with 10 bases between. Per the germline V gene, CDR1 is ENHRY and CDR2 is SYGVKD. The CDR3 runs 13 residues. The CDR3 DNA reads TGTGCCATCAACGAGGGAACGAACACTGAAGCTTTCTTT. The encoded protein is CAINEGTNTEAFF.

This clonotype was detected a few times. The rearrangement links TRBV20-1 to TRBJ2-7; TRBD1 matches at 7 bases. Germline V gene sequence: CDR1 DFQATT, CDR2 SNEGSKA (reference sequence). Unmatched junction bases numbered 14, after V lost 6 bases and J lost 0 bases. The CDR3 is 16 amino acids. The CDR3 here is CSAQGSPGRSSYEQYF. Here the CDR3 DNA reads TGCAGTGCACAGGGGAGTCCGGGACGAAGCTCCTACGAGCAGTACTTC.

This rearrangement joins TRBV5-1 to TRBJ2-1, with no clear D. In germline, CDR1 is SGHRS, CDR2 YFSETQ. There are 15 residues in the CDR3. Trimming left V 3 bases short and J 0 bases short, with 10 bases between. CDR3 DNA: TGCGCCAGCAGCTCCTATTACGGCTCCTACAATGAGCAGTTCTTC. Its protein is CASSSYYGSYNEQFF.

The CDR3 sequence: CASSKTSPGQGRYEQYF. As DNA, the CDR3 is TGTGCCAGCAGTAAAACCTCTCCGGGACAGGGACGTTACGAGCAGTACTTC. The V gene is TRBV6-1, the J gene TRBJ2-7; 9 nucleotides align to TRBD1. The CDR3 contains 17 residues. The germline CDR1 and CDR2 sequences are MNHNS and SASEGT. V lost 5 bases to trimming and J lost 4 bases; unmatched junction nucleotides: 15.

This clonotype has only one observation. This sequence joins TRBV12-3 or TRBV12-4 and TRBJ1-2; D may be TRBD1 (5 bases). The ends were cut back, 6 bases at V and 2 bases at J, with 16 bases in the middle. The CDR3 covers 15 residues. CDR3 nucleotide sequence: TGTGCCAGCAGCCCCGGGACCCAAGTGAACTATGGCTACACCTTC. Translating it yields CASSPGTQVNYGYTF.